Sequencing of this T cell receptor (beta chain) was carried out in a study of T-cell reconstitution after alpha-beta-depleted transplantation in children. Study-wide findings and caveats: A year post-transplant, T-cell counts and diversity derived mostly from newly produced T cells. TCRbeta diversity was high at day 60 in some patients (a result of surviving recipient T cells and thymic progenitors). There were reportedly several hundred expanded graft clones from which alpha-beta T cells came about two months after transplant.

CDR3 length: 16 amino acids. The germline CDR1 and CDR2 sequences are SGHVS and FQNEAQ. The J segment lost 4 bases and the V segment lost 1 base, leaving 6 bases of the junction unmatched. This clonotype was recorded at least ten times. No antigen is known for it. Construction of the TCRbeta library involved unique molecular identifiers. TCRdb re-derived calls from the PCR reads in MiXCR, one entry per CDR3 protein. Here the sample spans about 200,000 distinct CDR3 sequences, 5% to 7.5% being singletons. The specimen was PBMCs, collected before TCRalphabeta/CD19-depleted stem cell transplant. This sequence was found in a girl under three years old with combined immunodeficiency, due to receive a stem cell transplant. The chain has TRBV7-8 and TRBJ2-3; 9 positions match TRBD1. The CDR3 is CASSLVVGDRADTQYF. DNA of the CDR3: TGTGCCAGCAGCTTAGTGGTCGGGGACAGGGCAGATACGCAGTATTTT.